This entry describes one T cell receptor (beta chain). Some clones are missing from TCRdb's copy, which holds only in-frame ones; the method was immunoSEQ multiplex PCR. The profile shows around 190,000 clones, roughly 92% of them singletons. The source of the sample is a study of control samples from healthy donors and cancer patients. This CDR3 contains 14 residues. V gave up 8 bases and J gave up 1 base, with 14 bases separating them. CDR1 is KGHSH, CDR2 LQKENI, per germline. The chain uses TRBV18 and TRBJ1-1; D gene ambiguous. The material sequenced was blood. The source of this sequence is a man aged 25 to 40 in good health. The CDR3 region is CASTFSVQNTEAFF. DNA for the CDR3: TGTGCCAGCACTTTCTCGGTGCAGAACACTGAAGCTTTCTTT. Drawing the rest from reference TRBV18 and TRBJ1-1, the complete variable domain is NAGVMQNPRHLVRRRGQEARLRCSPMKGHSHVYWYRQLPEEGLKFMVYLQKENIIDESGMPKERFSAEFPKEGPSILRIQQVVRGDSAAYFCASTFSVQNTEAFFGQGTRLTVV.